This T cell receptor beta chain was sequenced in a study of blood T cell repertoires in COVID-19. Per germline, CDR1 MNHEY and CDR2 SVGAGI. Deletions cut 6 bases from V and 5 bases from J, with 14 bases between. CDR3 length: 14 residues. The assay was immunoSEQ multiplex PCR, and TCRdb's table has in-frame clones only and misses some. The profile shows roughly 50,000 clones, 75% to 90% of them singletons. Specimen: peripheral blood. The sequence derives from a man aged 50-59 years with acute or convalescent COVID-19. The chain joins TRBV6-5 to TRBJ1-5; weak D call: TRBD1 (6 bases). The CDR3 DNA reads as TGTGCCAGCAGCTCTCAGGGGTCGGATCAGCCCCAGCATTTT. Translating gives CASSSQGSDQPQHF.